This TCR beta chain was found in a study of blood T cells in healthy people across ages. Study overall: Every two T cells gave about one barcoded beta molecule via template switching.

The CDR3 is made up of 14 amino acids. CDR1 is SGHDN and CDR2 is FVKESK in the germline V gene. V was trimmed by 1 base and J by 5 bases, leaving 11 bases between them. Together with a sample-barcoded 5' primer, a J-beta primer mix was included in a second PCR lasting roughly 6 to 12 cycles. Each cDNA molecule was tagged by a template-switch adaptor that had 12 random nucleotides. Each CDR3 protein gets one entry after TCRdb re-called the 5' RACE reads with MiXCR. The sample holds 750,000 to 950,000 distinct CDR3 sequences, approximately 53% seen once. Peripheral blood samples of about 10 milliliters were drawn from each donor.

V usage is TRBV14 and J usage is TRBJ1-2, with no clear D. The TCR comes from a man older than 75 in good health. The specimen sequenced was blood. CDR3: CASSQGRQKYGYTF. The CDR3 DNA sequence: TGTGCCAGCAGCCAAGGCCGGCAGAAGTATGGCTACACCTTC. Full variable domain (missing parts from reference TRBV14 and TRBJ1-2): EAGVTQFPSHSVIEKGQTVTLRCDPISGHDNLYWYRRVMGKEIKFLLHFVKESKQDESGMPNNRFLAERTGGTYSTLKVQPAELEDSGVYFCASSQGRQKYGYTFGSGTRLTVV.